The 20 T cell receptor beta chains below come from one sample, sequenced in a study of blood T cell repertoires in COVID-19 (TCRdb year 2020). Libraries were constructed by the immunoSEQ multiplex PCR assay. TCRdb retrieved this table from immuneACCESS and kept in-frame rearrangements only. Not all clones are present; in checked studies, unresolved V genes account for under half, and no reason is known for the remainder. The sample records roughly 86,000 clones, around 86% of which are singletons. The top ten clones comprise 5.1% of the sample. Sequenced material: peripheral blood. These receptors came from a man aged 35-49 years with acute or convalescent COVID-19.

The genes are TRBV29-1 and TRBJ2-4, with D unresolved. Germline values: CDR1 SQVTM, CDR2 ANQGSEA. The CDR3 covers 12 residues. With 5 bases removed from V and 0 bases from J, the gap between germline ends came to 5 bases. The CDR3 DNA reads TGCAGCGTTTCCCTAGCCAAAAACATTCAGTACTTC. Its protein product is CSVSLAKNIQYF. The full variable domain, in which reference TRBV29-1 and TRBJ2-4 provide the parts outside the CDR3, is SAVISQKPSRDICQRGTSLTIQCQVDSQVTMMFWYRQQPGQSLTLIATANQGSEATYESGFVIDKFPISRPNLTFSTLTVSNMSPEDSSIYLCSVSLAKNIQYFGAGTRLSVL.

The chain carries TRBV27 and TRBJ2-7; 9 positions agree with TRBD2. This CDR3 has 15 residues. CDR1 MNHEY and CDR2 SMNVEV come from the germline V gene (reference sequence). V dropped 5 bases and J dropped 0; count of bases not matched to a gene: 5. Here the CDR3 reads CASSRAGGRSYEQYF. CDR3 DNA: TGTGCCAGCAGTCGAGCGGGAGGCCGCTCCTACGAGCAGTACTTC.

This clone turned up a few times. The rearrangement joins TRBV11-2 to TRBJ2-7; 11 bases agree with TRBD2. This CDR3 spans 14 amino acids. Germline loops: CDR1 SGHAT, CDR2 FQNNGV. V lost 1 base and J lost 8; bases outside the gene matches: 4. The CDR3 DNA reads as TGTGCCAGCAGCTTAGCGACTAGCGGGAACAAGCAGTACTTC. Translating gives CASSLATSGNKQYF.

This rearrangement joins TRBV6-4 to TRBJ2-1; TRBD1 agrees at 9 bases. The CDR3 covers 15 residues. The germline V gene encodes CDR1 MRHNA and CDR2 SNTAGT. After removal of 6 bases from V and 2 bases from J, the junction contained 5 bases not matched to a gene. CDR3 nucleotide sequence: TGTGCCAGCAGCGGGGGGACAGGGCCCTACAATGAGCAGTTCTTC. This encodes CASSGGTGPYNEQFF.

The chain combines TRBV20-1 with TRBJ2-1, with a possible D match to TRBD2 (6 bases). The germline CDR1 and CDR2 sequences are DFQATT and SNEGSKA (reference sequence). V lost 3 bases and J 13 bases, leaving 16 bases between the germline ends. The CDR3 has 12 residues. The CDR3 reads CSASALAEIQFF. CDR3 coding DNA: TGCAGTGCTAGTGCACTAGCCGAGATCCAGTTCTTC.

The CDR3 loop is CASTPTVETQYF. For the CDR3, the DNA is TGTGCCAGCACGCCGACAGTAGAGACCCAGTACTTC. The V call is TRBV12-3 or TRBV12-4, the J call TRBJ2-5; TRBD1 is a possible D gene (5 bases). The CDR3 loop spans 12 amino acids. V was cut by 7 bases and J by 4 bases, with 10 bases left in between.

The chain uses TRBV29-1 and TRBJ2-2; TRBD1 agrees at 7 bases. Trimming took 4 bases from V and 5 from J; bases not matched to a gene: 7. Germline CDR1 is SQVTM and CDR2 is ANQGSEA. CDR3 length: 14 residues. CDR3 bases: TGCAGCGTTGGGGACAGATCGACAACCGGGGAGCTGTTTTTT. It is translated as CSVGDRSTTGELFF.

V and J are TRBV5-8 and TRBJ2-7; TRBD2 is a possible D gene (6 bases). The CDR3 consists of 14 residues. The germline V gene encodes CDR1 SGHTS and CDR2 YDEGEE. V was shortened by 1 base and J by 3 bases, with 11 bases between the two germline ends. The CDR3 region is CASSLKSGYYEQYF. The CDR3 nucleotides read TGTGCCAGCAGCTTGAAAAGCGGGTACTACGAGCAGTACTTC.

For this clone: This same CDR3 is encoded by further DNA sequences in the sample. The chain links TRBV15 to TRBJ1-1, with TRBD1 as a possible D gene (5 bases). CDR1 LNHNV and CDR2 YYDKDF come from the germline V gene (reference sequence). This CDR3 is built from 14 residues. Trimming shortened V by 1 base and J by 3 bases, and 9 bases separated the two germline ends. CDR3 in DNA: TGTGCCACCAGCAGAGGGAGGGGTGACACTGAAGCTTTCTTT. Its translation: CATSRGRGDTEAFF.

The chain employs TRBV5-4 and TRBJ1-2, with 7 bases that match TRBD1. With V trimmed by 3 bases and J by 0 bases, 5 bases remained unmatched. CDR3 size: 15 residues. CDR1 is SGHNT and CDR2 is YYREEE in the germline V gene (reference sequence). CDR3 loop: CASSSPGQTNYGYTF. The CDR3 region has the DNA TGTGCCAGCAGCTCCCCGGGACAGACTAACTATGGCTACACCTTC.

The chain carries TRBV5-6 and TRBJ1-2; 9 bases align to TRBD1. The germline V gene has CDR1 SGHDT and CDR2 YYEEEE. The CDR3 length is 16 residues. Unmatched junction bases numbered 7, after V lost 4 bases and J lost 0 bases. CDR3 region: CASSPTGGVANYGYTF. DNA for the CDR3: TGTGCCAGCAGCCCGACAGGGGGAGTTGCTAACTATGGCTACACCTTC.

The chain has TRBV7-2 and TRBJ2-7; a possible D gene is TRBD1 (6 bases). Germline V lookup: CDR1 SGHTA, CDR2 FQGNSA. V was clipped by 2 bases and J by 3 bases, with 8 bases between them. There are 13 residues in the CDR3. As DNA, the CDR3 is TGTGCCAGCAGCTTACAGGGACACTACGAGCAGTACTTC. Its translation: CASSLQGHYEQYF.

This chain joins TRBV5-1 and TRBJ2-2; 11 positions match TRBD2. The CDR3 covers 17 residues. V shed 0 bases and J 6 bases; nucleotides not matched to a gene: 7. The germline V gene encodes CDR1 SGHRS and CDR2 YFSETQ. Here the CDR3 reads CASSLALLAGVPGELFF. The CDR3 DNA is TGCGCCAGCAGCTTGGCACTACTAGCGGGGGTCCCCGGGGAGCTGTTTTTT.

V usage is TRBV7-5 and J usage is TRBJ2-3; the DNA was not compared with TRBD2, the D call given in the table. TRBV7-5 represents a pseudogene. The CDR3 has 16 amino acids. The CDR3 DNA follows: TGTGCCAGAAGCTTAGCGCTTGGGACTAGCACAGATACGCAGTATTTT. This codes for CARSLALGTSTDTQYF.

The chain uses TRBV4-1 and TRBJ1-1; D perhaps matches TRBD1 (6 bases). The CDR3 extends over 14 amino acids. The germline V gene encodes CDR1 MGHRA and CDR2 YSYEKL. V lost 3 bases, J lost 1 base, and 9 bases lay in between. Here the CDR3 reads CASSHSDRNTEAFF. In nucleotides, the CDR3 is TGCGCCAGCAGCCATTCGGACAGGAACACTGAAGCTTTCTTT.

V and J are TRBV13 and TRBJ2-2, with 7 bases matching TRBD1. CDR1 is PRHDT, CDR2 FYEKMQ, per germline (reference sequence). The CDR3 runs 13 residues. V was clipped by 2 bases and J by 6 bases; unmatched bases: 0. The CDR3 spells CASSLQGAGELFF. CDR3 DNA sequence: TGTGCCAGCAGCTTACAGGGGGCCGGGGAGCTGTTTTTT.

The chain uses TRBV5-6 and TRBJ2-3; D is perhaps TRBD1 (6 bases). Per germline, CDR1 SGHDT and CDR2 YYEEEE. The CDR3 spans 15 residues. Trimming left V 5 bases short and J 0 bases short, with 13 bases between. The CDR3 is CASRRNGQSTDTQYF. CDR3 DNA: TGTGCCAGCAGAAGGAACGGACAGAGCACAGATACGCAGTATTTT.

V is TRBV7-9 and J is TRBJ2-2; D remains unclear. The CDR3 totals 12 residues. Germline CDR1 SEHNR, CDR2 FQNEAQ (reference sequence). The germline V and J ends were trimmed by 7 bases and 2 bases, with 5 bases remaining between them. CDR3 nucleotide sequence: TGTGCCAGCATCCAAAACACCGGGGAGCTGTTTTTT. Translation: CASIQNTGELFF.

The CDR3 region is CASSLRAGGHNEKLFF. CDR3 coding DNA: TGCGCCAGCAGTCTAAGGGCGGGGGGGCACAATGAAAAACTGTTTTTT. The genes are TRBV23-1 and TRBJ1-4; the D gene is possibly TRBD1 (6 bases). Being an ORF, TRBV23-1 has a function that is uncertain. The CDR3 is 16 amino acids. Trimming took off 4 bases at V and 5 bases at J, with 17 bases between the two ends.

The genes are TRBV7-8 and TRBJ1-1; 10 nucleotides align to TRBD1. Germline V gene lookup returns CDR1 SGHVS and CDR2 FQNEAQ. CDR3 length equals 15 residues. V lost 5 bases, J lost 8 bases, and 11 bases stayed unmatched. The DNA for the CDR3 is TGTGCCAGCAGCATAACCGGGACAGGGGTGTCGGAAGCTTTCTTT. Translation: CASSITGTGVSEAFF.